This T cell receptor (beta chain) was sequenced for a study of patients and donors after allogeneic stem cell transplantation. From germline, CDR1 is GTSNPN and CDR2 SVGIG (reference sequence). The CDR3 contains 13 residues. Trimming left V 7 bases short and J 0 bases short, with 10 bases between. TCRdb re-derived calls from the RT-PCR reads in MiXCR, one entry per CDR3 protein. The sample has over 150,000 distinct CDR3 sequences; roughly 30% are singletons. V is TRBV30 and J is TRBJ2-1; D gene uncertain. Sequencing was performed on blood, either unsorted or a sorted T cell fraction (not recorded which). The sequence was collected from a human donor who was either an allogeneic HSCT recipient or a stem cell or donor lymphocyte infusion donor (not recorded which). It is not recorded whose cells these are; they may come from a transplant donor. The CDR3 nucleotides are TGTGCCTCCGCGCTAGGCTCCTACAATGAGCAGTTCTTC. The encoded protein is CASALGSYNEQFF.